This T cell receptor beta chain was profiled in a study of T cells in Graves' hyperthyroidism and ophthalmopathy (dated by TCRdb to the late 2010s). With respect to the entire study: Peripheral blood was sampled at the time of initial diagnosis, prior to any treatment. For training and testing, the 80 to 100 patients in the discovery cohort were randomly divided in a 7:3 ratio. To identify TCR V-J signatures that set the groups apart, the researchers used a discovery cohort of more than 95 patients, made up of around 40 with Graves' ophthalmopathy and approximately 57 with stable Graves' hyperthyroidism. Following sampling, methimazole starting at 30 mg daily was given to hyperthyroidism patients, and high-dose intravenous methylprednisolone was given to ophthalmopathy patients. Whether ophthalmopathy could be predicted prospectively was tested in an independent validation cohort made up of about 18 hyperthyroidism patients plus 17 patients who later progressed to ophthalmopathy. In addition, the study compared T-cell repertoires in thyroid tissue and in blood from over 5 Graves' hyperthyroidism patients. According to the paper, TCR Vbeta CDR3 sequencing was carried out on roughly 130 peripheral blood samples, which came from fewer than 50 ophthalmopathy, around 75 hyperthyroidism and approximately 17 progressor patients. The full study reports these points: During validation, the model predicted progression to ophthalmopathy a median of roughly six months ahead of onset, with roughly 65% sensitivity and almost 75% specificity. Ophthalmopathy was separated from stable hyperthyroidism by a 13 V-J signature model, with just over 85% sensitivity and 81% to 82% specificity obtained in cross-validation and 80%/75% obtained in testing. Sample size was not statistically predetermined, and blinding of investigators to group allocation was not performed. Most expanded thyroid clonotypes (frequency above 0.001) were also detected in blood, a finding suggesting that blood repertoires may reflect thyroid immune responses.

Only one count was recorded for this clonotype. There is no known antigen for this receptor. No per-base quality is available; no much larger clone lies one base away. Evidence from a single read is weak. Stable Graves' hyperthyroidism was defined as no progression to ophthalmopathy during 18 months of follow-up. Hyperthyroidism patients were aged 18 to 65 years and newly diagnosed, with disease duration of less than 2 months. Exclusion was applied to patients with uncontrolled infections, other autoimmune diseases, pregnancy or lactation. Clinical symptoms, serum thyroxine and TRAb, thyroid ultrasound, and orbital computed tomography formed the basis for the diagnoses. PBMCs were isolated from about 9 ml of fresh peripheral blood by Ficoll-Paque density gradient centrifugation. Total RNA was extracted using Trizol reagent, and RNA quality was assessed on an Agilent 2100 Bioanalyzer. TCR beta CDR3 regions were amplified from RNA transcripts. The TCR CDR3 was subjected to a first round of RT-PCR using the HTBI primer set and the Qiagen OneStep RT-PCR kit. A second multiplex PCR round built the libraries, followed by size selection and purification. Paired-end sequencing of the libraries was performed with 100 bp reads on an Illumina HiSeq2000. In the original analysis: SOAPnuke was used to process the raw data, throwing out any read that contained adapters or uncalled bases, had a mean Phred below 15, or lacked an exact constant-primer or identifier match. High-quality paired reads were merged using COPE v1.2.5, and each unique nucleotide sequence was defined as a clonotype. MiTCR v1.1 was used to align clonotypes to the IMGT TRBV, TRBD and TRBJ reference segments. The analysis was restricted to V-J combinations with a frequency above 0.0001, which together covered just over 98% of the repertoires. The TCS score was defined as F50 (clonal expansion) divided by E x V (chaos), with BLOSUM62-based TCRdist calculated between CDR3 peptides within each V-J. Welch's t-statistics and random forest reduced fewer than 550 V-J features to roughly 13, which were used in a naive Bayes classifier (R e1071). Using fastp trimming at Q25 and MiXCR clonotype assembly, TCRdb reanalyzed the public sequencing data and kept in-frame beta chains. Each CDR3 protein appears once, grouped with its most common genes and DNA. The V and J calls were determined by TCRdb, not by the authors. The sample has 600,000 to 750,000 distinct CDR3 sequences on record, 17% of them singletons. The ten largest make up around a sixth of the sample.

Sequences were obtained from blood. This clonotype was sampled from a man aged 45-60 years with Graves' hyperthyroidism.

The DNA sequence is as follows: TGTGCCTGGAGTGTTAAACTAGCGTTCTACGAGCAGTACTTC. It codes for CAWSVKLAFYEQYF. Here the chain combines TRBV30 and TRBJ2-7; TRBD2 agrees with 7 junctional bases. According to the germline V gene (reference sequence), CDR1 reads GTSNPN and CDR2 reads SVGIG. The germline V and J ends show losses of 0 bases and 3 bases respectively, and no gene match explains 5 bases of the junction. Taken from cysteine to phenylalanine, the CDR3 has 14 residues. CDR3 DNA is the only sequence kept; it has 42 bases, read in frame from the first base.